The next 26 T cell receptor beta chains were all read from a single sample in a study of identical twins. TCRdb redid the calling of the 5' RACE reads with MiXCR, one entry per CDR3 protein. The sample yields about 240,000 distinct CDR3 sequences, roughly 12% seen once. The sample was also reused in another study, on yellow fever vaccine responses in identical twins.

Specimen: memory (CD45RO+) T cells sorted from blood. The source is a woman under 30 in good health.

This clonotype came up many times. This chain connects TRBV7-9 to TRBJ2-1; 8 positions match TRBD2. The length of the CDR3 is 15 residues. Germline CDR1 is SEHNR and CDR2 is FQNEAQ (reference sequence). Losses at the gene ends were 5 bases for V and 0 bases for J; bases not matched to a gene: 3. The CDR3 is CASSPTSVSYNEQFF. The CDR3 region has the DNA TGTGCCAGCAGCCCGACTAGCGTCTCCTACAATGAGCAGTTCTTC.

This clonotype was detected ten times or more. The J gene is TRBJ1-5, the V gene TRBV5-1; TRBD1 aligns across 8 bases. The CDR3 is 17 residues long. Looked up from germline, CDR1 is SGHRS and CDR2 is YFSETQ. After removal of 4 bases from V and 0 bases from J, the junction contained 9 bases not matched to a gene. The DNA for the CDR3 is TGCGCCAGCAGCCCAGGGACAGGAGACTATAGCAATCAGCCCCAGCATTTT. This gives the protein CASSPGTGDYSNQPQHF.

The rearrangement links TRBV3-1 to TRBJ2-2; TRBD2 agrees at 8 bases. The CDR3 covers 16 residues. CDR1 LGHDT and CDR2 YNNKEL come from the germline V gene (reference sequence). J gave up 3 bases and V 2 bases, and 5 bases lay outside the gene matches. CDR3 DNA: TGTGCCAGCAGCCAACAGCGGGGGTCCCACACCGGGGAGCTGTTTTTT. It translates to CASSQQRGSHTGELFF.

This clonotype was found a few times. The CDR3 DNA reads as TGCAGTGCTACTTCGGACAGAGACAATCAGCCCCAGCATTTT. Its translation: CSATSDRDNQPQHF. The chain has TRBV20-1 and TRBJ1-5; D perhaps matches TRBD1 (6 bases). The length of the CDR3 is 14 residues. The V end was cut by 4 bases, the J end by 3 bases, with 13 bases between. Germline CDR1 is DFQATT and CDR2 is SNEGSKA (reference sequence).

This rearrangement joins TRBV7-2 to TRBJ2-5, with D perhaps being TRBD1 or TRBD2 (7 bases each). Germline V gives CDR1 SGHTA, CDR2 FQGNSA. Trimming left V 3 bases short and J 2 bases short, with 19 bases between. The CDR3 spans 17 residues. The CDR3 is CASSFAERDRLQETQYF. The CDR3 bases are TGTGCCAGCAGCTTCGCCGAGCGGGACAGATTACAAGAGACCCAGTACTTC. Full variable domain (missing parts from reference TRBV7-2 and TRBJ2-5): GAGVSQSPSNKVTEKGKDVELRCDPISGHTALYWYRQSLGQGLEFLIYFQGNSAPDKSGLPSDRFSAERTGGSVSTLTIQRTQQEDSAVYLCASSFAERDRLQETQYFGPGTRLLVL.

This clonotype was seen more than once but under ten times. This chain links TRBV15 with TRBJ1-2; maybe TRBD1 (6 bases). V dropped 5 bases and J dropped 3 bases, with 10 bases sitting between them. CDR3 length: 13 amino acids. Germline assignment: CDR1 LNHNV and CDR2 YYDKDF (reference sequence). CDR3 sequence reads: CATSQGLDYGYTF. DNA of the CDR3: TGTGCCACCAGCCAGGGGCTGGACTATGGCTACACCTTC. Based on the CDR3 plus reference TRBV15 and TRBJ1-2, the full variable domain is DAMVIQNPRYQVTQFGKPVTLSCSQTLNHNVMYWYQQKSSQAPKLLFHYYDKDFNNEADTPDNFQSRRPNTSFCFLDIRSPGLGDTAMYLCATSQGLDYGYTFGSGTRLTVV.

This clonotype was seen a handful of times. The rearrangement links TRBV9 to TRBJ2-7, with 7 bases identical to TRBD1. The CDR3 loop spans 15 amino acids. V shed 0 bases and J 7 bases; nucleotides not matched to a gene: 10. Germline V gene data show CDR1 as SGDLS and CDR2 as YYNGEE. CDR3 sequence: CASSVASTGLGEQYF. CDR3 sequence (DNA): TGTGCCAGCAGCGTAGCTTCGACAGGGTTGGGGGAGCAGTACTTC.

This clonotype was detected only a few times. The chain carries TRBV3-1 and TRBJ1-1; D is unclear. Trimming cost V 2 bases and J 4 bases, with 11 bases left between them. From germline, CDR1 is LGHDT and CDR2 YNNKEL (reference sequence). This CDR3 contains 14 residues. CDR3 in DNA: TGTGCCAGCAGCCAATTTATTTCTTTCACTGAAGCTTTCTTT. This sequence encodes CASSQFISFTEAFF.

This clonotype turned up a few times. The CDR3 spells CASSLSPGGGDTQYF. The CDR3 DNA follows: TGTGCCAGCAGCTTATCTCCAGGGGGTGGAGATACGCAGTATTTT. This chain uses TRBV7-2 with TRBJ2-3; TRBD1 agrees at 7 bases. Germline V gives CDR1 SGHTA, CDR2 FQGNSA. This CDR3 is built from 15 residues. Trimming at V came to 2 bases and at J to 5 bases, leaving 7 bases not matched to a gene.

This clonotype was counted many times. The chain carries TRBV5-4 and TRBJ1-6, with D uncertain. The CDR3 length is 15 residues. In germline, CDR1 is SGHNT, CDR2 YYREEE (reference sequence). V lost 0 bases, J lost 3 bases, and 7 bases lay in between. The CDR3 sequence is CASSLAPIYNSPLHF. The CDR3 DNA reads TGTGCCAGCAGCTTGGCCCCCATCTATAATTCACCCCTCCACTTT.

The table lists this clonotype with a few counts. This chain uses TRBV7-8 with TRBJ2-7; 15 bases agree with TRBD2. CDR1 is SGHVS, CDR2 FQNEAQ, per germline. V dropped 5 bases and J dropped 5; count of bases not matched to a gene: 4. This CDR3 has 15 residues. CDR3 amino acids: CASSKGLAGGNEQYF. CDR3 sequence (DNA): TGTGCCAGCAGCAAGGGACTAGCGGGGGGAAACGAGCAGTACTTC.

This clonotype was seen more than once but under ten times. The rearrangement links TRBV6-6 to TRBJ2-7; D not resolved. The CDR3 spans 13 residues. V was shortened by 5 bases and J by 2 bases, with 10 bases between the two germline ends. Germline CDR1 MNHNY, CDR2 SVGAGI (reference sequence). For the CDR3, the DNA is TGTGCCAGCAGTAAGGGTTACACCTACGAGCAGTACTTC. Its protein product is CASSKGYTYEQYF.

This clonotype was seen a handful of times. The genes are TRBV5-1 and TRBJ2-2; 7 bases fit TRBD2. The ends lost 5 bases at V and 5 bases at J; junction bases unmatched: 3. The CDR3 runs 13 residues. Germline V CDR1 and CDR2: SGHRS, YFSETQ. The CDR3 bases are TGCGCCAGCAGTCCTAGCGGTACCGGGGAGCTGTTTTTT. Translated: CASSPSGTGELFF.

CDR3 nucleotides: TGTGCCAGCAGCTTAAGGGCCCGGACTAGCGGGAACAATGAGCAGTTCTTC. Translated, it gives CASSLRARTSGNNEQFF. This sequence joins TRBV7-2 and TRBJ2-1; 12 bases are a match to TRBD2. CDR3 size: 17 residues. CDR1 is SGHTA, CDR2 FQGNSA, per germline. With 2 bases clipped from V and 5 bases from J, the junction kept 7 bases outside the gene matches. Drawing the rest from reference TRBV7-2 and TRBJ2-1, the complete variable domain is GAGVSQSPSNKVTEKGKDVELRCDPISGHTALYWYRQSLGQGLEFLIYFQGNSAPDKSGLPSDRFSAERTGGSVSTLTIQRTQQEDSAVYLCASSLRARTSGNNEQFFGPGTRLTVL.

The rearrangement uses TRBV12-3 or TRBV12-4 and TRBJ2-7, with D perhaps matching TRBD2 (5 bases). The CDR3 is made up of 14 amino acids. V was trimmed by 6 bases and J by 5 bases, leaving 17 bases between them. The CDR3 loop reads CASSPDFLPHEQYF. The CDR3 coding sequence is TGTGCCAGCAGCCCGGACTTCCTCCCCCACGAGCAGTACTTC.

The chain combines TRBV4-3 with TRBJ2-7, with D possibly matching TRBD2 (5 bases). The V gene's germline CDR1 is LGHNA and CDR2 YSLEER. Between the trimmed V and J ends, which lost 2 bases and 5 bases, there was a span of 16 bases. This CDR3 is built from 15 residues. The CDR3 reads CASSQLGSLFHEQYF. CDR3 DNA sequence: TGCGCCAGCAGCCAACTGGGGAGTCTGTTCCACGAGCAGTACTTC.

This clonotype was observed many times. The CDR3: CASSPRSTQYF. DNA for the CDR3: TGTGCCAGCAGTCCGCGGAGCACGCAGTATTTT. V usage is TRBV12-3 or TRBV12-4 and J usage is TRBJ2-3; D unclear. V lost 5 bases and J lost 9, with 9 bases in between. The CDR3 is 11 amino acids.

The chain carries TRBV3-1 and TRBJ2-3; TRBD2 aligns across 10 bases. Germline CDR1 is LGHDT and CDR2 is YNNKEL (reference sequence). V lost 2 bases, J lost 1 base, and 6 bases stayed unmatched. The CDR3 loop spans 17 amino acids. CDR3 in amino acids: CASSQRASGGRTDTQYF. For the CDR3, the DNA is TGTGCCAGCAGCCAAAGAGCTAGCGGGGGCCGCACAGATACGCAGTATTTT.

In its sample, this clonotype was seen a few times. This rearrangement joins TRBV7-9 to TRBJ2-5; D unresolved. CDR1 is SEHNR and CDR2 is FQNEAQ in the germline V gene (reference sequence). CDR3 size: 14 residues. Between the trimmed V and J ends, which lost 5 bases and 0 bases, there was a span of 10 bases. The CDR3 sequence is CASSPLWYQETQYF. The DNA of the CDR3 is TGTGCCAGCAGCCCCCTTTGGTACCAAGAGACCCAGTACTTC.

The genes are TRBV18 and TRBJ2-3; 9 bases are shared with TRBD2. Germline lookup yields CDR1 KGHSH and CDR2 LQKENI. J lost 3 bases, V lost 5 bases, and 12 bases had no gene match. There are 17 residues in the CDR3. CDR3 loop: CASSDGDSGRGTDTQYF. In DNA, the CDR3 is TGTGCCAGCTCAGACGGAGATAGCGGGAGAGGTACAGATACGCAGTATTTT.

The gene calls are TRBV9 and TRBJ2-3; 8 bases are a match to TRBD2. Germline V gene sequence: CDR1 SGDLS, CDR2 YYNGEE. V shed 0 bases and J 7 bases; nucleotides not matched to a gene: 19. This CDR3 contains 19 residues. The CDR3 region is CASSVGGLAGQFVGHTQYF. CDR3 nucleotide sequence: TGTGCCAGCAGCGTAGGAGGGCTAGCGGGCCAGTTCGTGGGTCATACGCAGTATTTT.

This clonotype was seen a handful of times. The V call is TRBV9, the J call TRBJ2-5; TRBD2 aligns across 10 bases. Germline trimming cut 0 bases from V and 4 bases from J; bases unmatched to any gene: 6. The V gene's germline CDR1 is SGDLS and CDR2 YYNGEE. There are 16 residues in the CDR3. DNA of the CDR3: TGTGCCAGCAGCGTAGGGACTAGCGGATTCGGAGAGACCCAGTACTTC. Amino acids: CASSVGTSGFGETQYF.

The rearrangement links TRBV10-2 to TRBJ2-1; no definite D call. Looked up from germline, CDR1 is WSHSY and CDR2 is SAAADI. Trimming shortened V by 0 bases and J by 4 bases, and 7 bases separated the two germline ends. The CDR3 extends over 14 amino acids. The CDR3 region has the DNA TGCGCCAGCAGTGAGTCGCCTGCTTACAATGAGCAGTTCTTC. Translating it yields CASSESPAYNEQFF.

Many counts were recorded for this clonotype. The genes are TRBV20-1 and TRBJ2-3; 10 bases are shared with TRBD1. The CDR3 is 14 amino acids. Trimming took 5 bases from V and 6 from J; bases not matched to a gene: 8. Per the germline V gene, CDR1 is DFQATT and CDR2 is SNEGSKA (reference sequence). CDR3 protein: CSAQDRGRLDTQYF. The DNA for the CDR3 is TGCAGTGCTCAAGACAGGGGGCGCTTGGATACGCAGTATTTT.

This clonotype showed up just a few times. The CDR3 DNA reads TGTGCCAGCTCCTTGGGCTTAATGACCACCGGGGAGCTGTTTTTT. Residues: CASSLGLMTTGELFF. This rearrangement joins TRBV6-1 to TRBJ2-2; D unresolved. V was cut by 8 bases and J by 4 bases, with 17 bases left in between. The CDR3 loop spans 15 amino acids. Per germline, CDR1 MNHNS and CDR2 SASEGT.

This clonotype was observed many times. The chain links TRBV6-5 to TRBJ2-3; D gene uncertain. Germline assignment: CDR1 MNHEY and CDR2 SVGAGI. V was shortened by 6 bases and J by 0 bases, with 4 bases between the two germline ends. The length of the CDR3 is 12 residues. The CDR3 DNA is TGTGCCAGCAGATCTAGCACAGATACGCAGTATTTT. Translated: CASRSSTDTQYF.